This is a list of T cell receptor beta chains from one sample in a study of type 1 regulatory T cells. TCRdb redid the calling of the reads with MiXCR, one entry per CDR3 protein. The table lists roughly 71,000 distinct CDR3 sequences, about 20% of them singletons. These receptors have no identified antigens. The material sequenced was cultured type 1 regulatory T (Tr1) cells, either the whole culture or a sorted fraction (not recorded which). These receptor sequences come from a human donor in good health. Both conserved end residues are part of each CDR3. D genes are given only for firm matches. Clone size appears in some rows only: once, few, many, or a class for an expanded clone.

j_call,v_call,d_call,clone_size,cdr3_aa,cdr3_nt
TRBJ2-2,TRBV7-2,TRBD2,-,CASSPTPLAGNTGELFF,TGTGCCAGCAGCCCGACCCCCCTAGCGGGTAACACCGGGGAGCTGTTTTTT
TRBJ2-3,TRBV6-6,-,few,CASTKNSDTQYF,TGTGCCAGCACTAAGAACTCAGATACGCAGTATTTT
TRBJ1-1,TRBV2,-,-,CASSGFGSNTEAFF,TGTGCCAGCAGTGGTTTTGGGAGTAACACTGAAGCTTTCTTT
TRBJ2-4,TRBV12-3/TRBV12-4,-,few,CASSFQGNIQYF,TGTGCCAGCAGTTTCCAGGGCAACATTCAGTACTTC
TRBJ2-3,TRBV6-5,-,few,CASRADSDTQYF,TGTGCCAGCAGAGCAGACTCAGATACGCAGTATTTT
TRBJ2-1,TRBV7-2,TRBD2,few,CASSFRLAGFYNEQFF,TGTGCCAGCAGCTTCAGACTAGCGGGATTTTACAATGAGCAGTTCTTC
TRBJ2-1,TRBV6-2/TRBV6-3,-,-,CASRRLAYNEQFF,TGTGCCAGCAGACGTCTAGCTTACAATGAGCAGTTCTTC
TRBJ2-1,TRBV19,-,-,CASSIRDFGSDEQFF,TGTGCCAGTAGTATAAGGGACTTCGGGTCGGATGAGCAGTTCTTC
TRBJ2-1,TRBV6-5,-,few,CASSYSHRKPKQFF,TGTGCCAGCAGTTACTCCCACAGGAAACCTAAGCAGTTCTTC
TRBJ2-3,TRBV5-4,TRBD2,-,CASSLASGTSTDTQYF,TGTGCCAGCAGCTTGGCCAGCGGGACTAGCACAGATACGCAGTATTTT
TRBJ2-3,TRBV5-1,-,-,CASKEGSDTQYF,TGCGCCAGCAAGGAGGGCTCAGATACGCAGTATTTT
TRBJ2-1,TRBV6-5,-,-,CASSYVGGVANEQFF,TGTGCCAGCAGTTATGTAGGGGGAGTAGCCAATGAGCAGTTCTTC
TRBJ2-7,TRBV5-1,TRBD1,many,CASSLGTGSAYEQYF,TGCGCCAGCAGCTTGGGGACAGGGTCGGCCTACGAGCAGTACTTC
TRBJ1-2,TRBV12-3/TRBV12-4,-,-,CASSWGNYGYTF,TGTGCCAGCAGTTGGGGGAACTATGGCTACACCTTC
TRBJ2-2,TRBV19,-,few,CASSMQGLTGELFF,TGTGCCAGTAGTATGCAGGGCTTGACCGGGGAGCTGTTTTTT
TRBJ1-6,TRBV6-5,-,-,CASSNRPGRESPLHF,TGTGCCAGCAGCAATCGACCGGGGCGGGAATCACCCCTCCACTTT
TRBJ2-4,TRBV5-1,-,-,CASSRGRVNIQYF,TGCGCCAGCAGCAGGGGACGGGTAAACATTCAGTACTTC
TRBJ2-7,TRBV6-5,-,-,CASSYSFTDPYEQYF,TGTGCCAGCAGTTACTCGTTTACAGATCCTTACGAGCAGTACTTC
TRBJ2-2,TRBV5-1,-,many,CASSLDAGELFF,TGCGCCAGCAGCTTGGACGCCGGGGAGCTGTTTTTT
TRBJ2-2,TRBV6-6,-,few,CASSGSAGELFF,TGTGCCAGCAGTGGATCCGCCGGGGAGCTGTTTTTT
TRBJ2-5,TRBV20-1,-,-,CSALPRHAQETQYF,TGCAGTGCCTTACCTAGACACGCTCAAGAGACCCAGTACTTC
TRBJ2-2,TRBV3-1,-,many,CASSPQGWKAGELFF,TGTGCCAGCAGCCCACAGGGTTGGAAAGCCGGGGAGCTGTTTTTT
TRBJ1-1,TRBV5-1,-,-,CASSLRGLMNTEAFF,TGCGCCAGCAGCTTGCGGGGGCTTATGAACACTGAAGCTTTCTTT
TRBJ2-7,TRBV27,-,many,CASRPPTGLTYEQYF,TGTGCCAGCAGGCCCCCGACAGGCCTGACCTACGAGCAGTACTTC
TRBJ1-5,TRBV27,-,few,CASSLRRGSNQPQHF,TGTGCCAGCAGTCTGCGTCGGGGTAGCAATCAGCCCCAGCATTTT
TRBJ2-5,TRBV7-3,-,once,CASSLTSAQETQYF,TGTGCCAGCAGCTTAACTAGCGCGCAAGAGACCCAGTACTTC
TRBJ2-7,TRBV20-1,-,few,CSADSGYEQYF,TGCAGTGCTGACAGCGGCTACGAGCAGTACTTC
TRBJ2-5,TRBV28,-,many,CASSSTAMQPTQYF,TGTGCCAGCAGTTCGACCGCTATGCAACCGACCCAGTACTTC
TRBJ2-6,TRBV29-1,-,many,CSVNSGANVLTF,TGCAGCGTGAACTCTGGGGCCAACGTCCTGACTTTC
TRBJ1-2,TRBV5-1,-,-,CASSEKTAQGYTF,TGCGCCAGCAGCGAGAAGACCGCACAGGGCTACACCTTC
TRBJ2-4,TRBV7-2,-,few,CASSPVLQNIQYF,TGTGCCAGCAGCCCAGTTCTCCAAAACATTCAGTACTTC
TRBJ2-6,TRBV12-3/TRBV12-4,TRBD1,-,CASSLVLRAGGFSGANVLTF,TGTGCCAGCAGTTTAGTCTTGCGGGCAGGGGGATTCTCTGGGGCCAACGTCCTGACTTTC
TRBJ2-7,TRBV20-1,TRBD2,-,CSARGTSGRAIYEQYF,TGCAGTGCTAGGGGGACTAGCGGGAGGGCCATCTACGAGCAGTACTTC
TRBJ2-7,TRBV7-8,-,-,CASSLVEEQYF,TGTGCCAGCAGCTTAGTCGAAGAGCAGTACTTC
TRBJ2-1,TRBV15,-,-,CATSREKRQSYNEQFF,TGTGCCACCAGCAGAGAAAAGCGGCAATCCTACAATGAGCAGTTCTTC
TRBJ2-5,TRBV5-4,-,-,CAGSFKEETQYF,TGTGCCGGCAGCTTCAAGGAGGAGACCCAGTACTTC
TRBJ2-2,TRBV20-1,-,many,CSAPVGNTGELFF,TGCAGTGCCCCTGTGGGGAACACCGGGGAGCTGTTTTTT
TRBJ1-1,TRBV12-3/TRBV12-4,TRBD1,-,CASSVQGKVETFF,TGTGCCAGCAGTGTACAGGGGAAGGTCGAAACTTTCTTT
TRBJ1-6,TRBV5-4,-,-,CASSLDPTGAGNSPLHF,TGTGCCAGCAGCTTGGACCCTACCGGGGCAGGAAATTCACCCCTCCACTTT
TRBJ2-7,TRBV5-1,TRBD2,few,CASSPFPSGSSHEQYF,TGCGCCAGCAGCCCCTTCCCTAGCGGGAGTTCCCACGAGCAGTACTTC
TRBJ2-5,TRBV27,-,few,CASSYQGQETQYF,TGTGCCAGCAGTTATCAGGGGCAAGAGACCCAGTACTTC
TRBJ2-7,TRBV20-1,TRBD1,-,CSAGRTGKYEQYF,TGCAGTGCCGGTAGGACAGGGAAGTACGAGCAGTACTTC
TRBJ2-7,TRBV12-3/TRBV12-4,TRBD2,few,CASREAGVSNEQYF,TGTGCCAGCAGAGAGGCGGGAGTATCGAACGAGCAGTACTTC
TRBJ2-7,TRBV10-3,-,few,CAARGRGYEQYF,TGTGCTGCACGAGGGCGTGGCTACGAGCAGTACTTC
TRBJ2-5,TRBV3-1,TRBD2,few,CASSQAGGETQYF,TGTGCCAGCAGCCAAGCGGGAGGCGAGACCCAGTACTTC
TRBJ2-1,TRBV24-1,TRBD2,-,CATSVSSGSSDEQFF,TGTGCCACCAGTGTTTCCAGCGGGAGTAGTGATGAGCAGTTCTTC
TRBJ2-1,TRBV7-9,TRBD2,-,CASSPPVEREIYNEQFF,TGTGCCAGCAGCCCTCCGGTGGAGCGGGAGATCTACAATGAGCAGTTCTTC
TRBJ2-7,TRBV6-6,-,few,CASRARGGEQYF,TGTGCCAGCAGGGCAAGAGGGGGCGAGCAGTACTTC
TRBJ2-3,TRBV29-1,TRBD2,-,CSVGLAGTDTQYF,TGCAGCGTTGGACTAGCGGGCACAGATACGCAGTATTTT
TRBJ1-1,TRBV6-1,TRBD1,few,CASSEAGQGISEAFF,TGTGCCAGCAGTGAAGCGGGACAGGGGATCTCTGAAGCTTTCTTT
TRBJ1-3,TRBV7-2,-,-,CASSSNLPGDLGTIYF,TGTGCCAGCAGCTCCAATTTACCGGGGGACTTGGGCACCATATATTTT
TRBJ2-7,TRBV5-1,TRBD1,medium-sized,CASSPMTGATYEQYF,TGCGCCAGCAGCCCGATGACAGGGGCAACCTACGAGCAGTACTTC
TRBJ2-5,TRBV7-9,TRBD1,once,CASSLDPGQGRETQYF,TGTGCCAGCAGCTTAGACCCGGGACAGGGACGAGAGACCCAGTACTTC
TRBJ2-2,TRBV6-5,TRBD1,few,CASRYPGQGASGELFF,TGTGCCAGCAGATACCCGGGACAGGGGGCTTCCGGGGAGCTGTTTTTT
TRBJ1-1,TRBV7-3,TRBD1,-,CASSLGPGTGLTEAFF,TGTGCCAGCAGCTTAGGGCCCGGGACAGGGTTAACTGAAGCTTTCTTT
TRBJ2-7,TRBV25-1,TRBD2,-,CASRGAGGPDEQYF,TGTGCCAGCAGAGGAGCGGGAGGGCCGGACGAGCAGTACTTC
TRBJ2-7,TRBV7-2,TRBD1,-,CASSPGTEYGEQYF,TGTGCCAGCAGCCCAGGGACAGAGTACGGCGAGCAGTACTTC
TRBJ2-2,TRBV19,TRBD2,-,CASSPLAGNTGEPFF,TGTGCCAGTAGTCCCCTAGCGGGAAACACCGGGGAGCCGTTTTTT
TRBJ2-7,TRBV18,-,-,CASSPQDYEQYF,TGTGCCAGCTCACCACAAGACTACGAGCAGTACTTC
TRBJ1-4,TRBV2,-,-,CASRLGTTNEKLFF,TGTGCCAGCAGACTAGGGACAACTAATGAAAAACTGTTTTTT